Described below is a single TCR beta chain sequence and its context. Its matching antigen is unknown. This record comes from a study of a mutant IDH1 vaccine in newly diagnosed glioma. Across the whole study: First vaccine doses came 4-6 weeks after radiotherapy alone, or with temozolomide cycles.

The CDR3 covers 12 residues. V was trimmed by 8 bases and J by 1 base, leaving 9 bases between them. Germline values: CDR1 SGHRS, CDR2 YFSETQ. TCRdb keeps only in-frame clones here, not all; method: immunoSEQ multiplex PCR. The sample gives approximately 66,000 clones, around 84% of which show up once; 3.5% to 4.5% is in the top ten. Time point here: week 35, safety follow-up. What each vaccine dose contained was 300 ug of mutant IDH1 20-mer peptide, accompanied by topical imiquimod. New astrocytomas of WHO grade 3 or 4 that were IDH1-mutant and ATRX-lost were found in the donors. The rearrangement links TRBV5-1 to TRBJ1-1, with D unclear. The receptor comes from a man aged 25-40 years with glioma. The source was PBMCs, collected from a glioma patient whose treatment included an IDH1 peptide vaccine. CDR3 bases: TGCGCCAGTGGACTGTGGAACACTGAAGCTTTCTTT. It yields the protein CASGLWNTEAFF.